These T cell receptor beta chains were read from a single sample in a study of cytomegalovirus exposure and HLA in healthy donors. TCRdb's table, derived via immunoSEQ multiplex PCR, lists solely in-frame clones and lacks some. This repertoire shows almost 200,000 clones, 65% to 90% found once; its top ten account for about 2.5%. The source material was PBMCs. These receptors all come from a woman aged 50 to 60 in good health and CMV-seronegative. The CDR3 runs from the conserved cysteine through the conserved F or W. The D gene is left open where the match is weak. For some rows the clone size is stated as once, few or many, or as a class when expanded; others skip it.

>few|12|TRBJ2-1|TRBV11-2|-
CASSLGSVRMFF
TGTGCCAGCAGCTTAGGATCCGTGCGTATGTTCTTC
>-|14|TRBJ1-1|TRBV7-9|-
CASRDRGMNTEAFF
TGTGCCAGCAGGGATAGAGGGATGAACACTGAAGCTTTCTTT
>-|14|TRBJ2-3|TRBV29-1|TRBD1
CSAGQERLTDTQYF
TGCAGCGCCGGACAGGAGAGACTCACAGATACGCAGTATTTT
>-|16|TRBJ2-5|TRBV5-1|TRBD2
CASSLGGGPSRETQYF
TGCGCCAGCAGCTTGGGGGGAGGGCCCTCGAGGGAGACCCAGTACTTC
>-|14|TRBJ2-1|TRBV30|TRBD2
CAWGLAGGSNEQFF
TGTGCCTGGGGACTAGCGGGAGGAAGTAATGAGCAGTTCTTC
>-|15|TRBJ1-5|TRBV6-5|-
CASSPAGLLNQPQHF
TGTGCCAGCAGTCCCGCAGGGTTACTTAATCAGCCCCAGCATTTT
>-|14|TRBJ1-2|TRBV28|-
CASTLPGHSHGYTF
TGTGCCAGCACCCTCCCCGGCCACAGCCATGGCTACACCTTC
>-|16|TRBJ1-5|TRBV28|-
CASLYGTFYSNQPQHF
TGTGCCAGCCTATATGGGACATTCTATAGCAATCAGCCCCAGCATTTT
>once|16|TRBJ2-3|TRBV21-1|-
CASSKRAGPSTDTQYF
TGTGCCAGCAGCAAAAGAGCAGGGCCTAGCACAGATACGCAGTATTTT
>-|15|TRBJ2-5|TRBV28|TRBD1
CASSFGQGGQETQYF
TGTGCCAGCAGTTTCGGACAGGGTGGCCAAGAGACCCAGTACTTC
>-|15|TRBJ1-5|TRBV19|-
CASRDGTGYDQPQHF
TGTGCCAGTAGGGACGGAACAGGGTACGATCAGCCCCAGCATTTT
>-|14|TRBJ2-7|TRBV25-1|-
CASSEGAGIGEQYF
TGTGCCAGCAGTGAGGGCGCGGGTATAGGCGAGCAGTACTTC
>-|16|TRBJ2-7|TRBV28|-
CASRSFPQGLQYEQYF
TGTGCCAGCAGATCATTCCCCCAGGGGCTTCAATACGAGCAGTACTTC
>few|12|TRBJ1-2|TRBV27|TRBD1
CASRTGASGYTF
TGTGCCAGCAGAACAGGGGCCAGTGGCTACACCTTC
>once|14|TRBJ1-2|TRBV5-4|-
CASSFRTANYGYTF
TGTGCCAGCAGCTTCCGGACAGCTAACTATGGCTACACCTTC
>-|13|TRBJ2-1|TRBV11-2|TRBD1
CASSRTGEAEQFF
TGTGCCAGCAGCCGAACAGGGGAAGCTGAGCAGTTCTTC
>-|16|TRBJ2-3|TRBV7-3|TRBD1
CASSPGTGVLLDTQYF
TGTGCCAGCAGCCCCGGGACAGGGGTATTGTTAGATACGCAGTATTTT
>-|14|TRBJ2-7|TRBV6-5|TRBD1
CASNAGTGIHEQYF
TGTGCCAGCAACGCCGGGACAGGGATCCACGAGCAGTACTTC
>-|17|TRBJ2-2|TRBV19|TRBD2
CASSIVRGRGDTGELFF
TGTGCCAGTAGTATAGTGCGCGGGAGGGGGGACACCGGGGAGCTGTTTTTT
>-|15|TRBJ2-5|TRBV6-5|TRBD1
CASSYRTGGPETQYF
TGTGCCAGCAGTTATCGGACAGGGGGACCCGAGACCCAGTACTTC
>-|13|TRBJ2-7|TRBV27|-
CASSSTGSREQYF
TGTGCCAGCAGCTCTACGGGGTCGCGCGAGCAGTACTTC
>few|14|TRBJ1-3|TRBV2|TRBD1
CASRAGTGRNTIYF
TGTGCCAGCAGGGCCGGGACAGGGAGAAACACCATATATTTT